Each of the 24 T cell receptor beta chains below was sequenced from the same sample in a study of T cell responses to AZD1222 COVID-19 vaccine listed by TCRdb under 2021. Interpreted using the paper, the time point label stands for: about 28 days (+/-7) after the second vaccine dose. Interpreted using the paper, the treatment or condition label stands for: meningococcal conjugate vaccine given as trial control. The method was the immunoSEQ multiplex PCR assay. TCRdb provides this immuneACCESS table in a form limited to in-frame rearrangements. Some clones are lacking; in checked studies, under half of them reflect an unresolved V gene, and why the rest are absent is not known. Present in this sample are under 200,000 clones, 85% to 95% of which were seen just once. The top ten hold 3.6% of the sample. The input for sequencing was peripheral blood, taken 28 days after the second dose of the MenACWY control vaccine. These receptors came from an adult who received the MenACWY meningococcal vaccine as a control.

V gene TRBV19 combines with J gene TRBJ1-5; maybe TRBD1 (6 bases). CDR3 length: 16 residues. Germline CDR1 reads LNHDA; CDR2 reads SQIVND (reference sequence). Trimming took off 5 bases at V and 2 bases at J, with 16 bases between the two ends. CDR3 in amino acids: CASSLRGNLGNQPQHF. CDR3 sequence (DNA): TGTGCCAGTAGTCTTAGGGGGAACTTGGGCAATCAGCCCCAGCATTTT.

V is TRBV24-1 and J is TRBJ1-1; D not certain. CDR1 and CDR2 from the germline V gene are KGHDR and SFDVKD. Trimming left V 10 bases short and J 0 bases short, with 11 bases between. The CDR3 covers 13 residues. The chain's CDR3 is CATAGGMNTEAFF. In nucleotides, the CDR3 is TGTGCCACGGCAGGCGGCATGAACACTGAAGCTTTCTTT.

This chain uses TRBV27 with TRBJ2-1; 11 bases align to TRBD2. There are 17 residues in the CDR3. The trim removed 4 bases at V and 8 bases at J, leaving 13 bases unmatched. Per the germline V gene, CDR1 is MNHEY and CDR2 is SMNVEV (reference sequence). The CDR3 bases are TGTGCCAGCAGTTCACCTCTACTAGCGGGAGATTTCTATGAGCAGTTCTTC. This encodes CASSSPLLAGDFYEQFF.

The V and J genes are TRBV7-2 and TRBJ1-5; D perhaps matches TRBD1 (5 bases). Germline V gene data show CDR1 as SGHTA and CDR2 as FQGNSA. The CDR3 is made up of 14 amino acids. V was cut by 1 base and J by 3 bases, with 7 bases left in between. The DNA of the CDR3 is TGTGCCAGCAGCTTAGGACAGCTCAATCAGCCCCAGCATTTT. It is translated as CASSLGQLNQPQHF.

The rearrangement links TRBV7-9 to TRBJ2-5; possibly TRBD2 for D (6 bases). Trimming removed 3 bases at V and 2 bases at J, with 10 bases between. This CDR3 region has 14 residues. The V gene's germline CDR1 is SEHNR and CDR2 FQNEAQ (reference sequence). Here the CDR3 DNA reads TGTGCCAGCAGCTTGGAGGGTTGGCAAGAGACCCAGTACTTC. It is translated as CASSLEGWQETQYF.

The CDR3 sequence is CASSWTDSYEQYF. CDR3 DNA: TGTGCCAGCAGTTGGACTGACTCCTACGAGCAGTACTTC. The rearrangement links TRBV27 to TRBJ2-7; D might be TRBD2 (5 bases). The CDR3 spans 13 residues. Germline V lookup: CDR1 MNHEY, CDR2 SMNVEV (reference sequence). With 4 bases removed from V and 0 bases from J, the gap between germline ends came to 7 bases.

The CDR3 region is CASSLVGGRSYNEQFF. The CDR3 DNA sequence: TGCGCCAGCAGCTTGGTTGGCGGGCGCTCCTACAATGAGCAGTTCTTC. The chain recombines TRBV5-1 with TRBJ2-1; TRBD2 might be the D (5 bases). Germline V gene sequence: CDR1 SGHRS, CDR2 YFSETQ. V shed 0 bases and J shed 0 bases, with 10 bases lying between them. The CDR3 spans 16 residues.

This chain joins TRBV10-3 and TRBJ2-2; 14 nucleotides line up with TRBD2. Germline V gene sequence: CDR1 ENHRY, CDR2 SYGVKD. Germline trimming cut 8 bases from V and 4 bases from J; bases unmatched to any gene: 3. This CDR3 contains 15 residues. This chain's CDR3 is CAIGGTSGSTGELFF. DNA for the CDR3: TGTGCCATCGGGGGGACTAGCGGGAGCACCGGGGAGCTGTTTTTT.

This chain connects TRBV24-1 to TRBJ2-2; no clear D. The V end lost 1 base, the J end lost 6 bases, and 8 bases lay between the germline ends. The CDR3 has 14 amino acids. Germline CDR1 reads KGHDR; CDR2 reads SFDVKD. CDR3 amino acids: CATSDLAGPGELFF. In DNA form, the CDR3 reads TGTGCCACCAGTGATTTAGCCGGCCCCGGGGAGCTGTTTTTT.

The J gene is TRBJ1-5, the V gene TRBV7-8, with TRBD1 as a possible D gene (6 bases). This CDR3 region has 14 residues. Germline lookup yields CDR1 SGHVS and CDR2 FQNEAQ. V was clipped by 1 base and J by 7 bases, with 11 bases between them. CDR3: CASSLVGGWQPQHF. CDR3 DNA sequence: TGTGCCAGCAGCTTAGTGGGGGGCTGGCAGCCCCAGCATTTT. The full variable domain, its missing parts supplied by reference TRBV7-8 and TRBJ1-5, is GAGVSQSPRYKVAKRGQDVALRCDPISGHVSLFWYQQALGQGPEFLTYFQNEAQLDKSGLPSDRFFAERPEGSVSTLKIQRTQQEDSAVYLCASSLVGGWQPQHFGDGTRLSIL.

V and J are TRBV7-3 and TRBJ2-5; D is unresolved. CDR1 SGHTA and CDR2 FQGTGA come from the germline V gene. There are 13 residues in the CDR3. V was cut by 5 bases and J by 7 bases, with 14 bases left in between. The CDR3, as DNA: TGTGCCAGCAGCGAGTCGACGACGGGGACCCAGTACTTC. Amino acid sequence: CASSESTTGTQYF.

The CDR3: CATSHSTAGGYTF. As DNA, the CDR3 is TGTGCCACCAGCCACAGCACAGCTGGTGGCTACACCTTC. The chain links TRBV24-1 to TRBJ1-2, with unresolved D. There are 13 residues in the CDR3. The V and J ends lost 7 bases and 7 bases respectively, with 15 bases between them. Germline lookup yields CDR1 KGHDR and CDR2 SFDVKD.

CDR3 loop: CASSYEHNRADRDYTF. CDR3 DNA: TGTGCCAGCAGTTACGAGCACAACCGGGCCGACAGGGACTACACCTTC. The chain recombines TRBV6-6 with TRBJ1-2; 7 nucleotides match TRBD1. This CDR3 region has 16 residues. Trimming took 2 bases from V and 10 from J; bases not matched to a gene: 16. Germline CDR1 reads MNHNY; CDR2 reads SVGAGI (reference sequence).

The V gene is TRBV11-2, the J gene TRBJ2-1; TRBD2 aligns across 7 bases. The junction had 7 bases not matched to a gene; V was cut back by 3 bases and J by 5 bases. This CDR3 spans 15 amino acids. CDR1 is SGHAT, CDR2 FQNNGV, per germline. The CDR3 spells CASSFGMSGNNEQFF. The CDR3 DNA reads as TGTGCCAGCAGCTTTGGCATGAGCGGGAACAATGAGCAGTTCTTC.

The V and J genes are TRBV19 and TRBJ2-7; D is perhaps TRBD2 (8 bases). Trimming left V 4 bases short and J 7 bases short, with 17 bases between. The CDR3 totals 14 residues. CDR1 and CDR2 (germline): LNHDA, SQIVND (reference sequence). The CDR3 protein is CASSKDRRGGEQYF. The CDR3 DNA reads TGTGCCAGTAGTAAGGACAGGCGCGGGGGGGAGCAGTACTTC. Looking up the rest from reference TRBV19 and TRBJ2-7 gives the full variable domain: DGGITQSPKYLFRKEGQNVTLSCEQNLNHDAMYWYRQDPGQGLRLIYYSQIVNDFQKGDIAEGYSVSREKKESFPLTVTSAQKNPTAFYLCASSKDRRGGEQYFGPGTRLTVT.

The V and J genes are TRBV10-3 and TRBJ1-3; D gene ambiguous. The germline V gene has CDR1 ENHRY and CDR2 SYGVKD. This CDR3 comprises 12 residues. Deletions cut 10 bases from V and 4 bases from J, with 11 bases between. CDR3 loop: CATRSGGNTIYF. The DNA for the CDR3 is TGTGCCACAAGATCGGGAGGAAACACCATATATTTT.

The chain links TRBV2 to TRBJ1-6; D might be TRBD1 (5 bases). The CDR3 sequence is 15 residues long. Germline values: CDR1 SNHLY, CDR2 FYNNEI. Trimming left V 5 bases short and J 5 bases short, with 13 bases between. In DNA, the CDR3 is TGTGCCAGCAGTAGAGAGGGAGGGGATAATTCACCCCTCCACTTT. As protein: CASSREGGDNSPLHF.

This clone was detected once. Other DNA sequences in the same sample also yield this CDR3. V and J are TRBV11-3 and TRBJ2-2; D unclear. Trimming cost V 6 bases and J 5 bases, with 4 bases left between them. Per germline, CDR1 SGHNT and CDR2 YENEEA. The CDR3 sequence is 11 residues long. CDR3 DNA sequence: TGTGCCAGCAGTAGGACCGGGGAGCTGTTTTTT. Protein: CASSRTGELFF.

CDR3 residues: CASSPPGQGSSGGLFF. The CDR3 DNA sequence: TGCGCCAGCAGTCCTCCGGGACAGGGGTCGTCAGGTGGACTGTTTTTT. The chain couples TRBV10-2 to TRBJ1-4, with 10 nucleotides matching TRBD1. Trimming at V came to 5 bases and at J to 13 bases, leaving 16 bases not matched to a gene. The germline V gene has CDR1 WSHSY and CDR2 SAAADI. CDR3 length: 16 amino acids.

This clone has only a few counts. Other DNA sequences in this sample translate to the same CDR3. This sequence joins TRBV7-8 and TRBJ2-2; D perhaps matches TRBD2 (5 bases). V was cut by 1 base and J by 0 bases, with 6 bases left in between. In germline, CDR1 is SGHVS, CDR2 FQNEAQ. The CDR3 totals 15 residues. CDR3 coding DNA: TGTGCCAGCAGCTTAGTTAGCGCGAACACCGGGGAGCTGTTTTTT. The encoded protein is CASSLVSANTGELFF. The whole variable domain, filled in from reference TRBV7-8 and TRBJ2-2, reads GAGVSQSPRYKVAKRGQDVALRCDPISGHVSLFWYQQALGQGPEFLTYFQNEAQLDKSGLPSDRFFAERPEGSVSTLKIQRTQQEDSAVYLCASSLVSANTGELFFGEGSRLTVL.

The V call is TRBV9, the J call TRBJ2-7, with D tentatively TRBD2 (6 bases). CDR3 length: 15 amino acids. The V gene lost 2 bases and the J gene lost 2 bases, with 14 bases spanning the gap. Germline V CDR1 and CDR2: SGDLS, YYNGEE. The CDR3 DNA is TGTGCCAGCAGCGTCCGCGGGACGGTTCCCTACGAGCAGTACTTC. Translated: CASSVRGTVPYEQYF.

The CDR3 DNA is TGTGCCAGCAGCTCCAATCGGGGGGGCTACACCTTC. This codes for CASSSNRGGYTF. This rearrangement joins TRBV3-1 (or the pseudogene TRBV3-2) to TRBJ1-2; tentative D call: TRBD1 (5 bases). The germline gives CDR1 LGHDT, CDR2 YNNKEL (reference sequence). CDR3 length: 12 amino acids. Trimming left V 5 bases short and J 8 bases short, with 12 bases between.

The chain joins TRBV18 to TRBJ1-2; the D gene is possibly TRBD1 (6 bases). The germline V and J ends were trimmed by 2 bases and 0 bases, with 13 bases remaining between them. The CDR3 covers 16 residues. Germline-derived CDR1 and CDR2 are KGHSH and LQKENI. The CDR3 nucleotides read TGTGCCAGCTCACCAGAGCGGACAGCTTCTAACTATGGCTACACCTTC. It yields the protein CASSPERTASNYGYTF.

This chain uses TRBV12-3 or TRBV12-4 with TRBJ1-5; no clear D. The CDR3 covers 13 residues. Trimming took off 2 bases at V and 5 bases at J, with 7 bases between the two ends. CDR3: CASSLRFDQPQHF. CDR3 coding DNA: TGTGCCAGCAGTTTAAGGTTTGATCAGCCCCAGCATTTT.